This TCR beta chain was found in a study of blood T cell repertoires in COVID-19. About the study: The United States, Italy and Spain provided the acute and convalescent COVID-19 samples. PBMCs, B-cell-depleted T cells, or T cells were the source of the cDNA or gDNA that made up the material.

The authors' processing: Amplifying reference gene primers gave estimates of nucleated cell counts. Sequencing used immunoSEQ multiplex PCR; TCRdb keeps in-frame clones, though not all of them. The DNA was the basis for D and trimming; V, J and clone size are from that table. Altogether 120,000 or so clones are present, approximately 87% being singletons, with the ten largest covering about 2%. The CDR3 extends over 10 amino acids. V lost 7 bases to trimming and J lost 11 bases, with 9 bases between them. This sequence originates from a woman in her 50s with acute or convalescent COVID-19. The sequenced sample consisted of peripheral blood. The chain links TRBV12-3 or TRBV12-4 to TRBJ1-3; D remains unclear. CDR3 sequence reads: CASNPYPIYF. The CDR3 coding sequence is TGTGCCAGCAACCCCTACCCCATATATTTT.